The 2 T cell receptor beta chains presented below share a single source sample, sequenced in a study of cytomegalovirus exposure and HLA in healthy donors. Primers for the PCR totalled 60 Vbeta and 13 Jbeta. Libraries were prepared by immunoSEQ multiplex PCR; TCRdb keeps only in-frame clonotypes and omits some of them. The sample contains some 100,000 clones, 75% of which appear only once. Sequenced: PBMCs. All receptors derive from a man aged 50 to 60 in good health and CMV-seronegative.

In this sample, this clone turned up a few times. The V gene is TRBV4-3, the J gene TRBJ1-1; D remains ambiguous. V was cut by 1 base and J by 0 bases, with 15 bases left in between. This CDR3 comprises 17 residues. Germline V gene sequence: CDR1 LGHNA, CDR2 YSLEER. CDR3 protein: CASSQVPSGSLNTEAFF. The DNA for the CDR3 is TGCGCCAGCAGCCAAGTACCGTCGGGGTCTTTGAACACTGAAGCTTTCTTT.

Concerning this clone: Other DNA sequences from this sample encode an identical CDR3 as well. The genes are TRBV2 and TRBJ1-1, with 7 nucleotides matching TRBD1. The CDR3 extends over 13 amino acids. Per germline, CDR1 SNHLY and CDR2 FYNNEI. The trim removed 6 bases at V and 2 bases at J, leaving 3 bases unmatched. The CDR3 loop is CASSRQGNTEAFF. The CDR3 DNA reads as TGTGCCAGCAGCCGACAGGGCAACACTGAAGCTTTCTTT.